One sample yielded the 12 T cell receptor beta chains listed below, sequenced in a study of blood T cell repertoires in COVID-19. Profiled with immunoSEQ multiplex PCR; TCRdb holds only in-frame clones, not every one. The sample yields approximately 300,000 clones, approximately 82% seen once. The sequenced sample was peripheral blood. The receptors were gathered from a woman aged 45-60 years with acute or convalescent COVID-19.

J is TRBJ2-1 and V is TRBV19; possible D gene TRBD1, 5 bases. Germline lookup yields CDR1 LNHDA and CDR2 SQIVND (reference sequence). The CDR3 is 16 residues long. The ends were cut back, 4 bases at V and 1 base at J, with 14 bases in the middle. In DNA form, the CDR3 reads TGTGCCAGTAGTAAAGTAGGGCAGGGATCCTACAATGAGCAGTTCTTC. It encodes CASSKVGQGSYNEQFF.

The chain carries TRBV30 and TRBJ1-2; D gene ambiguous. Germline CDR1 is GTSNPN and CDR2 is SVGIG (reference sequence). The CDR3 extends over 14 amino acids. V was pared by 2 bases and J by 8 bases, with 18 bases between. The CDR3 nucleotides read TGTGCCTGGAGTCCGACCCCGGGAACACGGGGCTACACCTTC. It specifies CAWSPTPGTRGYTF.

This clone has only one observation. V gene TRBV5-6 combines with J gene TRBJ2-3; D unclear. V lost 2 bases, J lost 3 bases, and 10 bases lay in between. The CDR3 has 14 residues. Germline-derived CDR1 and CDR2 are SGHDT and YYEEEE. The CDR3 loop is CASSLSRTTDTQYF. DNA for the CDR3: TGTGCCAGCAGCTTATCGAGAACTACAGATACGCAGTATTTT.

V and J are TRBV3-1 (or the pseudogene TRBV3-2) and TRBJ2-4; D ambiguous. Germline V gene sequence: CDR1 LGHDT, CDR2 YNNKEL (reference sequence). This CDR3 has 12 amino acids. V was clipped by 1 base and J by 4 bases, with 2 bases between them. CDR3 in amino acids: CASSQVKNIQYF. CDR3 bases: TGTGCCAGCAGCCAAGTAAAAAACATTCAGTACTTC.

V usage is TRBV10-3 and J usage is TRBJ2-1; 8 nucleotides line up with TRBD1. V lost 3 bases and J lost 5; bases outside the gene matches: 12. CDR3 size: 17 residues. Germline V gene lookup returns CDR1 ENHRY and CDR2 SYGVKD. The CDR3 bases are TGTGCCATCAGTGACCGAGGGGGCGGACAGGGCAACAATGAGCAGTTCTTC. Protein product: CAISDRGGGQGNNEQFF.

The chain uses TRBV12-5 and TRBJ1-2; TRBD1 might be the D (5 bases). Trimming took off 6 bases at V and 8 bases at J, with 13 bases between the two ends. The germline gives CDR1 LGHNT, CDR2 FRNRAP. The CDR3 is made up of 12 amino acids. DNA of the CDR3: TGTGCTAGTGGCAGGGATGTTGACGGCTACACCTTC. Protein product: CASGRDVDGYTF.

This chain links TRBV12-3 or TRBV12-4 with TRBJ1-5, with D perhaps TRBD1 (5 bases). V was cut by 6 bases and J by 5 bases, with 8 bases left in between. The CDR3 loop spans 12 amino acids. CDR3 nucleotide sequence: TGTGCCAGCAGCGACAGCTATCAGCCCCAGCATTTT. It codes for CASSDSYQPQHF.

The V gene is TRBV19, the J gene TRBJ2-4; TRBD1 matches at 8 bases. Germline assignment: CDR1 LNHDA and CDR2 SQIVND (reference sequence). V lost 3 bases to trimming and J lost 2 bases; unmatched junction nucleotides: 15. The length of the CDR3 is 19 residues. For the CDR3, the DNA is TGTGCCAGTAGTATCGCCGCAGGGGGCGCGGGTGGAACCAAAAACATTCAGTACTTC. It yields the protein CASSIAAGGAGGTKNIQYF.

CDR3 protein: CASRQTGTGSYNEQFF. The CDR3 DNA sequence: TGTGCCAGCAGACAAACCGGGACAGGCTCCTACAATGAGCAGTTCTTC. The rearrangement links TRBV3-1 (or the pseudogene TRBV3-2) to TRBJ2-1; 8 positions match TRBD1. After removal of 6 bases from V and 0 bases from J, the junction contained 7 bases not matched to a gene. The CDR3 sequence is 16 residues long. Germline loops: CDR1 LGHDT, CDR2 YNNKEL (reference sequence).

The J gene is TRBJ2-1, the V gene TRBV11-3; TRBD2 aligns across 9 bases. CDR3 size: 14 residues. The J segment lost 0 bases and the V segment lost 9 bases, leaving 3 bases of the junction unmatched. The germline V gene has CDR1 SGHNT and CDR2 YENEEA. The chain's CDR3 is CASSGSTSYNEQFF. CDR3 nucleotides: TGTGCCAGTAGCGGGAGTACCTCCTACAATGAGCAGTTCTTC.

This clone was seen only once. This CDR3 is CASSPRQSNQPQHF. CDR3 nucleotide sequence: TGTGCCAGTAGTCCCCGACAGAGCAATCAGCCCCAGCATTTT. The rearrangement links TRBV19 to TRBJ1-5; D perhaps matches TRBD1 (5 bases). The CDR3 spans 14 residues. The germline V gene encodes CDR1 LNHDA and CDR2 SQIVND (reference sequence). V lost 5 bases to trimming and J lost 1 base, with 9 bases between them.

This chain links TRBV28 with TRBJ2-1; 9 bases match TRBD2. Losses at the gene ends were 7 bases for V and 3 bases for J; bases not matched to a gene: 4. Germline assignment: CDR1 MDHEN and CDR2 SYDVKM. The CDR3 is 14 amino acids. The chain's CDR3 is CASTVAGVYNEQFF. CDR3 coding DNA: TGTGCCAGCACCGTAGCGGGGGTCTACAATGAGCAGTTCTTC.